This T cell receptor beta chain was found in a study of CD8 T cells in Susac syndrome. From blood CD8+ and CD4+ T cells, TCR beta sequences were generated. About 0.5 to 1 ug RNA was reverse transcribed with random hexamers. The CDR3 of TCR beta was amplified by immunoSEQ multiplex PCR across 54 Vbeta and 13 Jbeta. TCRdb itself ran the immunoSEQ multiplex PCR reads through MiXCR, one entry per CDR3 protein. The sample lists 250,000 to 350,000 distinct CDR3 sequences; about 90% were seen once. Sequenced material: CD4+ T cells from PBMCs. The receptor comes from a human donor with multiple sclerosis.

The CDR3 spells CASSPLSGKETQYF. The CDR3 DNA reads TGTGCCAGCAGTCCCCTAAGCGGGAAAGAGACCCAGTACTTC. The V and J genes are TRBV12-3 or TRBV12-4 and TRBJ2-5; 7 bases align to TRBD2. Losses at the gene ends were 5 bases for V and 3 bases for J; bases not matched to a gene: 6. The CDR3 extends over 14 amino acids.